This is a list of T cell receptor beta chains from one sample in a study of vaccination and CD4 T cells after COVID-19. MiXCR, run by TCRdb on the PCR reads, gives a single entry per CDR3 protein. The sample yields some 20,000 distinct CDR3 sequences, roughly 40% seen once. The antigens these receptors bind are not known. Sequenced material: CD4+ T cells from blood, cultured in vitro, taken after SARS-CoV-2 vaccination. These receptors were obtained from a human donor who had recovered from COVID-19. Each CDR3 is given with its conserved first and last residue. The D gene is left open where the match is weak. The size entry is marked missing in some rows and otherwise reads once, few, many or a size class.

v_gene	d_gene	j_gene	abundance	CDR3nt	CDR3aa
TRBV19	TRBD2	TRBJ2-3	.	TGTGCCAGTAGTCGGGGACTAGCGGGAGCCGTAGATACGCAGTATTTT	CASSRGLAGAVDTQYF
TRBV20-1	.	TRBJ2-3	.	TGCAGTGCCCTCAAGTTCGGGGAGACCACAGATACGCAGTATTTT	CSALKFGETTDTQYF
TRBV20-1	.	TRBJ2-3	.	TGCAGTCAAGACCTGGGCGATACGCAGTATTTT	CSQDLGDTQYF
TRBV7-2	.	TRBJ1-1	.	TGTGCCAGCAGCTTAGGCCCGTCGAACACTGAAGCTTTCTTT	CASSLGPSNTEAFF
TRBV20-1	.	TRBJ1-1	.	TGCAGTGCTAGAGTGCTGGGCGGGGACACTGAAGCTTTCTTT	CSARVLGGDTEAFF
TRBV20-1	TRBD2	TRBJ2-7	.	TGCAGTGCTGTCACGGGAGGGACCTACGAGCAGTACTTC	CSAVTGGTYEQYF
TRBV11-3	TRBD2	TRBJ2-7	.	TGTGCCAGCAGCTTGCGTCCTAGCGGGTTTACCTACGAGCAGTACTTC	CASSLRPSGFTYEQYF
TRBV27	TRBD2	TRBJ2-2	.	TGTGCCAGCAGTTTATCATCCGGGAGGGGAACCGGGGAGCTGTTTTTT	CASSLSSGRGTGELFF
TRBV27	.	TRBJ2-6	.	TGTGCCAGCAGTTTATTTTCAGGGGCGGACAACGTCCTGACTTTC	CASSLFSGADNVLTF
TRBV15	.	TRBJ2-5	few	TGTGCCACCAGCAGAGATGCCAGGGGATTACCGCAAGAGACCCAGTACTTC	CATSRDARGLPQETQYF
TRBV2	.	TRBJ2-7	once	TGTGCCAGCAGTGGCTCGGGACAACTCCTCCACGAGCAGTACTTC	CASSGSGQLLHEQYF
TRBV28	TRBD1	TRBJ1-1	.	TGTGCCAGCAGTCTGGGGACAGGGTACCCTGAAGCTTTCTTT	CASSLGTGYPEAFF
TRBV7-3	.	TRBJ2-2	few	TGTGCCAGCAGCTTTGGGGGAAGGACCGGGGAGCTGTTTTTT	CASSFGGRTGELFF
TRBV20-1	TRBD2	TRBJ2-3	.	TGCAGTGCCCGGGGGTTGACTAGCGCAGATACGCAGTATTTT	CSARGLTSADTQYF
TRBV19	TRBD1	TRBJ1-1	.	TGTGCCAGTAGTCAGCGGGACAGGGCGGGCACTGAAGCTTTCTTT	CASSQRDRAGTEAFF
TRBV6-4	.	TRBJ1-1	few	TGTGCCAGCAGTGACTTGACAGGAACCCCGTATCCTCCCTCGGCGGATACTGAAGCTTTCTTT	CASSDLTGTPYPPSADTEAFF
TRBV19	.	TRBJ2-3	.	TGTGCCAGTAGTCAGCGTATGAGGCGCGGGAGCACAGATACGCAGTATTTT	CASSQRMRRGSTDTQYF
TRBV7-9	.	TRBJ2-6	.	TGTGCCAGCAGCTCTGTCTCTGGGGCCAACGTCCTGACTTTC	CASSSVSGANVLTF
TRBV7-2	.	TRBJ2-7	.	TGTGCCAGCAGCCCCGGTTGGTACGAGCAGTACTTC	CASSPGWYEQYF
TRBV6-5	.	TRBJ1-2	few	TGTGCCAGCAGTTACTCGATGGGGGATCTCTATGGCTACACCTTC	CASSYSMGDLYGYTF
TRBV6-1	.	TRBJ1-3	.	TGTGCCAGCAGTGAAGCGAAGGGACGGATCTCTGGAAACACCATATATTTT	CASSEAKGRISGNTIYF
TRBV19	.	TRBJ1-2	.	TGTGCCAGTAGTTTCCCCGGGACACCTAACTATGGCTACACCTTC	CASSFPGTPNYGYTF
TRBV11-3	.	TRBJ1-1	.	TGTGCCAGCAGCTTAAGCTCTATATACACTGAAGCTTTCTTT	CASSLSSIYTEAFF
TRBV20-1	TRBD2	TRBJ2-3	.	TGCAGTGCCAGACCGGGACTAGCGTCAGATACGCAGTATTTT	CSARPGLASDTQYF
TRBV7-7	.	TRBJ2-2	.	TGTGCCAGCAGCTCCCGGGGTCCCCCGGCCCCCACCGGGGAGCTGTTTTTT	CASSSRGPPAPTGELFF
TRBV30	TRBD1	TRBJ1-1	.	TGTGCCTGGAGGCGGACAGGGGTTTCGAAGAACACTGAAGCTTTCTTT	CAWRRTGVSKNTEAFF
TRBV4-1	.	TRBJ2-5	.	TGCGCCAGCAGCCTCGCCTCAACAGGGTACCAAGAGACCCAGTACTTC	CASSLASTGYQETQYF
TRBV19	TRBD1	TRBJ1-1	.	TGTGCCGCTAGCAAGGACAGGGACACTGAAGCTTTCTTT	CAASKDRDTEAFF
TRBV20-1	.	TRBJ1-3	.	TGCAGTGCACGGGACTTTTCTGGAAACACCATATATTTT	CSARDFSGNTIYF
TRBV7-2	.	TRBJ2-1	medium-sized	TGTGCCAGCAGCTTAGCGGGAGGAACCTACAATGAGCAGTTCTTC	CASSLAGGTYNEQFF
TRBV20-1	TRBD2	TRBJ2-5	few	TGCAGTGCTAGGCCCGGGACCGGGAGGGAAGAGACCCAGTACTTC	CSARPGTGREETQYF
TRBV30	.	TRBJ1-1	.	TGTTCGTGCAGAAAACAGGGGAACACTGAAGCTTTCTTT	CSCRKQGNTEAFF
TRBV7-2	.	TRBJ2-3	few	TGTGCCAGCAGCACCCCTCCGAGTGGGGTGCAGGGCGGACGGGGGACAGATACGCAGTATTTT	CASSTPPSGVQGGRGTDTQYF
TRBV27	.	TRBJ2-1	.	TGTGCCAGCAGGAGAAGCTCCTACAATGAGCAGTTCTTC	CASRRSSYNEQFF
TRBV7-2	.	TRBJ2-1	.	TGTGCCAGCAGCTCTCAAATGGGATATGAGCAGTTCTTC	CASSSQMGYEQFF
TRBV6-2/TRBV6-3	.	TRBJ1-5	.	TGTGCCAGCAGTAACTCGGGAAGGCAGCCCCAGCATTTT	CASSNSGRQPQHF
TRBV21-1	.	TRBJ2-7	few	TGTGCCAGCAGCACCCCGGAGGGCCACGAGCAGTACTTC	CASSTPEGHEQYF
TRBV11-3	TRBD1	TRBJ1-6	few	TGTGCCAGCAGCTTAGGCGGACAGGGAAGTAGTTCACCCCTCCACTTT	CASSLGGQGSSSPLHF
TRBV6-1	TRBD1	TRBJ1-5	few	TGTGCCAGCAGCCGAAGGGGGGACAGAACTTATCAGCCCCAGCATTTT	CASSRRGDRTYQPQHF
TRBV20-1	TRBD1	TRBJ1-2	.	TGCAGTGCTAGAGGACAGGGCATGGCTAACTATGGCTACACCTTC	CSARGQGMANYGYTF
TRBV20-1	TRBD1	TRBJ1-5	.	TGCAGTGCTAGGATCGGGACAGTTCTTAATCAGCCCCAGCATTTT	CSARIGTVLNQPQHF
TRBV11-2	.	TRBJ2-3	.	TGTGCCAGCAGCTTACGGTCCTGGGACCCTAGCACAGATACGCAGTATTTT	CASSLRSWDPSTDTQYF
TRBV6-1	TRBD1	TRBJ1-1	few	TGTGCCAGCAGCTTGGGACAGGGGCGAAATGAAGCTTTCTTT	CASSLGQGRNEAFF
TRBV20-1	.	TRBJ1-1	.	TGCAGCGCCCGGAAGGACACTGAAGCTTTCTTT	CSARKDTEAFF
TRBV19	TRBD1	TRBJ1-1	.	TGTGCCAGTAGTCCCCCCGGGACAGGGCGGTACACTGAAGCTTTCTTT	CASSPPGTGRYTEAFF
TRBV7-8	TRBD2	TRBJ2-3	.	TGTGCCAGCAGCCCGCGGACTAGCGGGATAGGTTTGGTTACGCAGTATTTT	CASSPRTSGIGLVTQYF
TRBV6-1	.	TRBJ1-1	.	TGTGCCAGCAGCCGAGGGGGGCGAAGTACCCCGAACACTGAAGCTTTCTTT	CASSRGGRSTPNTEAFF
TRBV20-1	TRBD2	TRBJ2-7	.	TGCAGTGCTAGCGGACCGGGACTAGCGGGACCGCAGTACTTC	CSASGPGLAGPQYF
TRBV6-1	.	TRBJ1-5	.	TGTGCCAGCACCCGCCTAGTCCAGGGGAGCAATCAGCCCCAGCATTTT	CASTRLVQGSNQPQHF